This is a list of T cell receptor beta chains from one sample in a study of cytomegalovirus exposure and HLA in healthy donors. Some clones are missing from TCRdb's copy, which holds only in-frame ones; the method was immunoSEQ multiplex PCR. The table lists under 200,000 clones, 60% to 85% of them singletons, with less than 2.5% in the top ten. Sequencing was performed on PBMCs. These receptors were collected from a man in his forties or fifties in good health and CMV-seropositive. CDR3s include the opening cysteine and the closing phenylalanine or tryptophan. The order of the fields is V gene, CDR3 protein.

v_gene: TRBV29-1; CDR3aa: CSVGGERTTNEKLFF
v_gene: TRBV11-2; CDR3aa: CASTGSRVTQYF
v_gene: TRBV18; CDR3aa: CASSVQGGNQPQHF
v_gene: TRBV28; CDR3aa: CASSSRDYGYTF
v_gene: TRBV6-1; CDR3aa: CASILRVRDGYTF
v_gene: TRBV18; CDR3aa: CASSPRVFYGYTF
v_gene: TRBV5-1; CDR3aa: CASSSGSNGANVLTF
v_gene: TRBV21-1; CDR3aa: CASSTRDRGQTDTQYF
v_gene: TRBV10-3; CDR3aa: CAIRGTGTHEQYF
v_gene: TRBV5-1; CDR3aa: CASSLGTHTQYF